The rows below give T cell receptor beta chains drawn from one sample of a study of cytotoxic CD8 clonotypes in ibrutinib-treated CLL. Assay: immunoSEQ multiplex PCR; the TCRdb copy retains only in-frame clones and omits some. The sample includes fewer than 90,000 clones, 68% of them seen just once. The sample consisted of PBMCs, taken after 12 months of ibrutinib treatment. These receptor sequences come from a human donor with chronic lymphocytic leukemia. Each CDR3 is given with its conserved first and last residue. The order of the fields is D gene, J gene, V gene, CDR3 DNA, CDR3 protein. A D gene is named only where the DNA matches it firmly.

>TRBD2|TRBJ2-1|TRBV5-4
TGTGCCAGCAGCTTGGGCGCGGGGGGGAGTTGGAATGAGCAGTTCTTC
CASSLGAGGSWNEQFF
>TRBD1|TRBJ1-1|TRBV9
TGTGCCAGCTCTACAGGGGCGTACACTGAAGCTTTCTTT
CASSTGAYTEAFF
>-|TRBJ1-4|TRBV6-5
TGTGCCAGCAGTTTAGGACAACGGGATGAAAAACTGTTTTTT
CASSLGQRDEKLFF
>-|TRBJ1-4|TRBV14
TGTGCCAGCAGCCCCTCAGGTTCAGGCGCCCGTGAAAAACTGTTTTTT
CASSPSGSGAREKLFF
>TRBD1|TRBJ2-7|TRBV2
TGTGCCAGCAGTGAAACGGGGACAGGACTATACGAGCAGTACTTC
CASSETGTGLYEQYF
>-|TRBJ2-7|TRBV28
TGTGCCAGCAGTCCCCCCGGCAGGGTGGGCGAGCAGTACTTC
CASSPPGRVGEQYF
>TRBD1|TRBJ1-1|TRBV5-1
TGCGCCAGCAGTTCTCACAGGGGGCGCCCTGAAGCTTTCTTT
CASSSHRGRPEAFF
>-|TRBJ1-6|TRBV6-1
TGTGCCAGCAGTGAGTCGGATTATAATTCACCCCTCCACTTT
CASSESDYNSPLHF
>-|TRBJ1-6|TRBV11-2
TGTGCCAGCAGCTTAACATCACAGGGATCCCTCCACTTT
CASSLTSQGSLHF
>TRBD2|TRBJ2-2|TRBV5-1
TGCGCCAGCAGCCGAAAAACTAGCGGGGGCACGAACACCGGGGAGCTGTTTTTT
CASSRKTSGGTNTGELFF